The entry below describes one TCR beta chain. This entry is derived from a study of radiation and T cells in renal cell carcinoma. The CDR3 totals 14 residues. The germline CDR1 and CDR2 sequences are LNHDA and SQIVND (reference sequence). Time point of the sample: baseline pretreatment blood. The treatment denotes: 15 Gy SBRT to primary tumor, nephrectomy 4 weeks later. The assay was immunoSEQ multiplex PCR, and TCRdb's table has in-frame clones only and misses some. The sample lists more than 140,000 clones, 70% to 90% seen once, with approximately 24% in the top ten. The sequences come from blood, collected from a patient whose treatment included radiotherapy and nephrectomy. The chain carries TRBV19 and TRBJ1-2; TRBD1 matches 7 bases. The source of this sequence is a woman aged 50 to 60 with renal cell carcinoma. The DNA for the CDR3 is TGTGCGACTGGGGACAGCTCACTTAACTATGGCTACACCTTC. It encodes CATGDSSLNYGYTF.